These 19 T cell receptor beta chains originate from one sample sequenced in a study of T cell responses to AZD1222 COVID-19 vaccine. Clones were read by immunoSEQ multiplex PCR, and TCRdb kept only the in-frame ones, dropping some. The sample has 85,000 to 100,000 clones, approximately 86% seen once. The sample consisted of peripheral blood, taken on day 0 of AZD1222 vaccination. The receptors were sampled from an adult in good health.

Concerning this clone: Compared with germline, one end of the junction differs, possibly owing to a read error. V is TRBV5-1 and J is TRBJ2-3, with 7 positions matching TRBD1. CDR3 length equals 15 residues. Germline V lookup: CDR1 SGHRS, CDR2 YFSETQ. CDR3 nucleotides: TGCGCCAGCAGCTTCCAGGGGGTTGACACAGATTCGCAGTATTTT. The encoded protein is CASSFQGVDTDSQYF. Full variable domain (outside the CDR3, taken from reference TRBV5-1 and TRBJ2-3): KAGVTQTPRYLIKTRGQQVTLSCSPISGHRSVSWYQQTPGQGLQFLFEYFSETQRNKGNFPGRFSGRQFSNSRSEMNVSTLELGDSALYLCASSFQGVDTDSQYFGPGTRLTVL.

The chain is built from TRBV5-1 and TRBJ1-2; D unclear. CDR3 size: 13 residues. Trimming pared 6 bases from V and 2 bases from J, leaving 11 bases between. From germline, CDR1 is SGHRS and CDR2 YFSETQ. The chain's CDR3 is CASTAEGNYGYTF. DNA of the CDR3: TGCGCCAGCACTGCGGAGGGAAACTATGGCTACACCTTC.

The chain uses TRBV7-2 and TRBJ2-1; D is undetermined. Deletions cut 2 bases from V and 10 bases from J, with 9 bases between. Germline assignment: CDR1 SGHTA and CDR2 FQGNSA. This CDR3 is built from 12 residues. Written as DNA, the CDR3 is TGTGCCAGCAGCTTATCTGCTGTGGAGCAGTTCTTC. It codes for CASSLSAVEQFF. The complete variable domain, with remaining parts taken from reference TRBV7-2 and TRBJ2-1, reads GAGVSQSPSNKVTEKGKDVELRCDPISGHTALYWYRQSLGQGLEFLIYFQGNSAPDKSGLPSDRFSAERTGGSVSTLTIQRTQQEDSAVYLCASSLSAVEQFFGPGTRLTVL.

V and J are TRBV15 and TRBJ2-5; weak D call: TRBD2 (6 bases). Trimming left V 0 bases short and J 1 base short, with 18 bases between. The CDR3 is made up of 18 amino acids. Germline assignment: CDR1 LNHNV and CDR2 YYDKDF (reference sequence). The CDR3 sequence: CATSRDSASGRLQETQYF. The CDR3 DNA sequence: TGTGCCACCAGCAGAGATAGCGCGAGCGGGCGTCTCCAAGAGACCCAGTACTTC.

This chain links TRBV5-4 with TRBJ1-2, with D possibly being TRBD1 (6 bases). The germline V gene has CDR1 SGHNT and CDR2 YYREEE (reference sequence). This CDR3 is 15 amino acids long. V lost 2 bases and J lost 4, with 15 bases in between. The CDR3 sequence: CASSFRGAAGYGYTF. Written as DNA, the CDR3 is TGTGCCAGCAGCTTTCGGGGGGCGGCCGGCTATGGCTACACCTTC.

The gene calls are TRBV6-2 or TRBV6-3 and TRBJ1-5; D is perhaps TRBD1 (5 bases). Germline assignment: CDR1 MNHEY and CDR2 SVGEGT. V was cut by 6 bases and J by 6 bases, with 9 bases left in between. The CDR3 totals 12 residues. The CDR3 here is CASSGGSQPQHF. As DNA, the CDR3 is TGTGCCAGCAGCGGGGGATCTCAGCCCCAGCATTTT.

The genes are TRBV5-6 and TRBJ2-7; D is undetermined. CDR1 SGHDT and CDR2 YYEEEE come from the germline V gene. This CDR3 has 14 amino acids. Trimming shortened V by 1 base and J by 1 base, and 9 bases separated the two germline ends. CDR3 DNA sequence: TGTGCCAGCAGCTTGCGGCCCGCTTCCTACGAGCAGTACTTC. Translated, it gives CASSLRPASYEQYF. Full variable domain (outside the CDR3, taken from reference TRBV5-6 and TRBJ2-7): DAGVTQSPTHLIKTRGQQVTLRCSPKSGHDTVSWYQQALGQGPQFIFQYYEEEERQRGNFPDRFSGHQFPNYSSELNVNALLLGDSALYLCASSLRPASYEQYFGPGTRLTVT.

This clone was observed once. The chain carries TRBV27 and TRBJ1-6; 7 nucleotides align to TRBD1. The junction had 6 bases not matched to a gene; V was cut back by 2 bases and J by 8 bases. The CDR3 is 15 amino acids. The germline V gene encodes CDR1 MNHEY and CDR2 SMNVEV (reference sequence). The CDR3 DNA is TGTGCCAGCAGTTTAAGCAGCAGGGGGGATTCACCCCTCCACTTT. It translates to CASSLSSRGDSPLHF.

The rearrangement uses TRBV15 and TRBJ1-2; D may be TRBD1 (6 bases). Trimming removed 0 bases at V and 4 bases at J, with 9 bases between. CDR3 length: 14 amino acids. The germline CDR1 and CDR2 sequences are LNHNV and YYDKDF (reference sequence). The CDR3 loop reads CATSRDRTVYGYTF. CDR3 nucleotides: TGTGCCACCAGCAGAGATAGGACAGTCTATGGCTACACCTTC.

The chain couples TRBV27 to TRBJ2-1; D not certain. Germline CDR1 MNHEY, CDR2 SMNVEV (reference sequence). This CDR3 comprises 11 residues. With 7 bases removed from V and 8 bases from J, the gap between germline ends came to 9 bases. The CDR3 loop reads CASKLRDEQFF. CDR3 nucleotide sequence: TGTGCCAGCAAACTTAGGGATGAGCAGTTCTTC.

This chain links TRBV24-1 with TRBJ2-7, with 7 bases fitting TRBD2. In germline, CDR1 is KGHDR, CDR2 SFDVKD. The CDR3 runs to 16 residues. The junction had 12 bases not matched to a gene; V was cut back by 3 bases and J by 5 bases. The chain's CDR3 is CATSDGGGPHLNEQYF. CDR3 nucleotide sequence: TGTGCCACCAGTGATGGGGGGGGACCCCACCTAAACGAGCAGTACTTC.

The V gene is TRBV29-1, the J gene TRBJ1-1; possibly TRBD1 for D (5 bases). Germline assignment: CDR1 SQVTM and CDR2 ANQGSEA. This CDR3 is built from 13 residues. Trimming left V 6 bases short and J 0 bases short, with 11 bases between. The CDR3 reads CSVRDSMNTEAFF. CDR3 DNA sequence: TGCAGCGTCAGAGACAGTATGAACACTGAAGCTTTCTTT.

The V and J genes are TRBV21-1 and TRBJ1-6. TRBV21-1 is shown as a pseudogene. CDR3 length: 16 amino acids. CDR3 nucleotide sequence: TGTGCCAGCAGCAAGGGGAAGGAAAGGCATAATTCACCCCTCCACTTT. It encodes CASSKGKERHNSPLHF.

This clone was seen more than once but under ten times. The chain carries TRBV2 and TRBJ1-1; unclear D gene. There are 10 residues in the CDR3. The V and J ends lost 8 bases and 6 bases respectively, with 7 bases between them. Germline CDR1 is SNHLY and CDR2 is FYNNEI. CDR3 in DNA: TGTGCCAGCGTATATGCTGAAGCTTTCTTT. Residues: CASVYAEAFF.

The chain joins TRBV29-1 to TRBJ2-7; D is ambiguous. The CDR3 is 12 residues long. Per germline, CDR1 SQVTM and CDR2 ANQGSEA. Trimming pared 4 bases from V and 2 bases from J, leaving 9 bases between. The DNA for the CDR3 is TGCAGCGTTGTGTGGGGTACCTACGAGCAGTACTTC. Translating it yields CSVVWGTYEQYF.

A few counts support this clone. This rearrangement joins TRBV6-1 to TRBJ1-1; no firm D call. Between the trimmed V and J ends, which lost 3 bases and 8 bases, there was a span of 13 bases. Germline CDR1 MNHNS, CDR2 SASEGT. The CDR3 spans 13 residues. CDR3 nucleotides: TGTGCCAGCAGTGATATCGACCGGACCGAAGCTTTCTTT. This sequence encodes CASSDIDRTEAFF.

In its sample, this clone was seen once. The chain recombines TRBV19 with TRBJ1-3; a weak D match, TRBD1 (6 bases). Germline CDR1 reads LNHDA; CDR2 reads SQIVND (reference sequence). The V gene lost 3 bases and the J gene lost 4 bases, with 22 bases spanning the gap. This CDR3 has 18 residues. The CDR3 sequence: CASSIPPHRGTLGNTIYF. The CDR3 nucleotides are TGTGCCAGTAGTATCCCCCCCCACCGCGGGACATTAGGAAACACCATATATTTT.

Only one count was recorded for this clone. The CDR3 region has the DNA TGTGCCAGCAGCCGAGCCTCTCAGGGCGCAGCGGGGGAAAAGACCCAGTACTTC. It yields the protein CASSRASQGAAGEKTQYF. The chain employs TRBV3-1 (or the pseudogene TRBV3-2) and TRBJ2-5; 8 positions agree with TRBD2. Germline V CDR1 and CDR2: LGHDT, YNNKEL (reference sequence). The CDR3 covers 18 residues. V trimming: 4 bases; J trimming: 6 bases; junction bases outside the gene matches: 19.

In DNA form, the CDR3 reads TGTGCCAGCAGCCCTCGGACAGGGGGTAACTATGGCTACACCTTC. Translated, it gives CASSPRTGGNYGYTF. The V gene is TRBV9, the J gene TRBJ1-2; 10 bases match TRBD1. CDR1 is SGDLS, CDR2 YYNGEE, per germline. With V trimmed by 4 bases and J by 1 base, 4 bases remained unmatched. This CDR3 spans 15 amino acids.